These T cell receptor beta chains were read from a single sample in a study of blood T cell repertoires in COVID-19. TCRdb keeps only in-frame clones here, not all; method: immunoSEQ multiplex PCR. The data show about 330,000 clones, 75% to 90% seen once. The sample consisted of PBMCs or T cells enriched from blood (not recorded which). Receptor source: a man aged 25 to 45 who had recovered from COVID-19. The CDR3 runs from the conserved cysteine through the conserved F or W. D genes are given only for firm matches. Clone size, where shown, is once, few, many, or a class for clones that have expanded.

CDR3nt: TGTGCCAGCAGTTCCTGGGACAGCACTGAAGCTTTCTTT
CDR3aa: CASSSWDSTEAFF
j_gene: TRBJ1-1
v_gene: TRBV28
abundance: -
d_gene: TRBD1

CDR3nt: TGTGCCAGCAGTTTCGCCGGGACTGAAGCTTTCTTT
CDR3aa: CASSFAGTEAFF
j_gene: TRBJ1-1
v_gene: TRBV12-3/TRBV12-4
abundance: -
d_gene: -

CDR3nt: TGTGCCAGCAGTTTTGGGGTTGCGGGCTATGGCTACACCTTC
CDR3aa: CASSFGVAGYGYTF
j_gene: TRBJ1-2
v_gene: TRBV28
abundance: -
d_gene: -

CDR3nt: TGTGCCAGCAGCTTATTCATGCTGACAGCACACCAAGAGACCCAGTACTTC
CDR3aa: CASSLFMLTAHQETQYF
j_gene: TRBJ2-5
v_gene: TRBV7-8
abundance: -
d_gene: -

CDR3nt: TGCGCCAGCAGACTACCGGGTCAAAACTATGGCTACACCTTC
CDR3aa: CASRLPGQNYGYTF
j_gene: TRBJ1-2
v_gene: TRBV5-1
abundance: -
d_gene: -

CDR3nt: TGTGCCAGCAGCCAAGTGAAGTCGGGATATGGCTACACCTTC
CDR3aa: CASSQVKSGYGYTF
j_gene: TRBJ1-2
v_gene: TRBV3-1/TRBV3-2
abundance: -
d_gene: -

CDR3nt: TGTGCCAGCAGCTCTGGGCCAGCGGGACAAAACATTCAGTACTTC
CDR3aa: CASSSGPAGQNIQYF
j_gene: TRBJ2-4
v_gene: TRBV7-2
abundance: -
d_gene: TRBD2

CDR3nt: TGTGCCAGCAGCCCTCTGGGCCCCGGGACAGGAACCGGAAACACCATATATTTT
CDR3aa: CASSPLGPGTGTGNTIYF
j_gene: TRBJ1-3
v_gene: TRBV7-6
abundance: -
d_gene: TRBD1

CDR3nt: TGTGCCAGCAGTTCGGGGGATAGTGCAGATACGCAGTATTTT
CDR3aa: CASSSGDSADTQYF
j_gene: TRBJ2-3
v_gene: TRBV28
abundance: -
d_gene: -

CDR3nt: TGTGCCAGCAGCCCGTCGACAGGGGGAGACACCGGGGAGCTGTTTTTT
CDR3aa: CASSPSTGGDTGELFF
j_gene: TRBJ2-2
v_gene: TRBV7-9
abundance: -
d_gene: TRBD1

CDR3nt: TGTGCCAGCAGCCAAGAGTGGACAGGTCCCAACGAGCAGTACTTC
CDR3aa: CASSQEWTGPNEQYF
j_gene: TRBJ2-7
v_gene: TRBV4-2
abundance: -
d_gene: TRBD1

CDR3nt: TGTGCCAGTAGTATTAGACAGAGCCCTTACGAGCAGTACTTC
CDR3aa: CASSIRQSPYEQYF
j_gene: TRBJ2-7
v_gene: TRBV19
abundance: few
d_gene: -

CDR3nt: TGTGCCAGCAGCTTTGGGGAGTTCACTGAAGCTTTCTTT
CDR3aa: CASSFGEFTEAFF
j_gene: TRBJ1-1
v_gene: TRBV5-4
abundance: -
d_gene: -

CDR3nt: TGTGCCAGCAGCGTAGATGGAGGACGCTACGAGCAGTACTTC
CDR3aa: CASSVDGGRYEQYF
j_gene: TRBJ2-7
v_gene: TRBV9
abundance: once
d_gene: -

CDR3nt: TGTGCCAGCAGCGTAGAGGCCGCGCAGGGAAACATTCAGTACTTC
CDR3aa: CASSVEAAQGNIQYF
j_gene: TRBJ2-4
v_gene: TRBV9
abundance: -
d_gene: -

CDR3nt: TGTGCCAGCAGCTTAGCGGGCGGGACAACTAATGAAAAACTGTTTTTT
CDR3aa: CASSLAGGTTNEKLFF
j_gene: TRBJ1-4
v_gene: TRBV7-6
abundance: -
d_gene: -

CDR3nt: TGTGCCTGGAGTCCAACAGGCTGGCCCTATAATTCACCCCTCCACTTT
CDR3aa: CAWSPTGWPYNSPLHF
j_gene: TRBJ1-6
v_gene: TRBV30
abundance: -
d_gene: -

CDR3nt: TGTGCCACCAGTGATTTGAAGGACAGGGGTTTCGCAGATACGCAGTATTTT
CDR3aa: CATSDLKDRGFADTQYF
j_gene: TRBJ2-3
v_gene: TRBV24-1
abundance: -
d_gene: TRBD1

CDR3nt: TGCGCCAGCAGCTTGGCCGGGACAGCCAATTCACCCCTCCACTTT
CDR3aa: CASSLAGTANSPLHF
j_gene: TRBJ1-6
v_gene: TRBV5-1
abundance: -
d_gene: TRBD1

CDR3nt: TGCCGAAGCAATGTATACACTGAAGCTTTCTTT
CDR3aa: CRSNVYTEAFF
j_gene: TRBJ1-1
v_gene: TRBV6-5
abundance: -
d_gene: -

CDR3nt: TGTGCCAGCAGCCCCGGGACAGGGGCGGACACTGAAGCTTTCTTT
CDR3aa: CASSPGTGADTEAFF
j_gene: TRBJ1-1
v_gene: TRBV3-1/TRBV3-2
abundance: -
d_gene: TRBD1

CDR3nt: TGTGCCAGCAGCTCATCGACAAATGGCATCTATGGCTACACCTTC
CDR3aa: CASSSSTNGIYGYTF
j_gene: TRBJ1-2
v_gene: TRBV7-9
abundance: -
d_gene: -

CDR3nt: TGCGCCAGCAGCCAATACCACAAGGGGAACTATGGCTACACCTTC
CDR3aa: CASSQYHKGNYGYTF
j_gene: TRBJ1-2
v_gene: TRBV4-1
abundance: -
d_gene: -

CDR3nt: TGTGCCAGCAGCTTAGGAGGACAGGTATTCTACGAGCAGTACTTC
CDR3aa: CASSLGGQVFYEQYF
j_gene: TRBJ2-7
v_gene: TRBV7-2
abundance: -
d_gene: TRBD1

CDR3nt: TGTGCCAGCAGCTTAGGCGCTAGTGCAGATACGCAGTATTTT
CDR3aa: CASSLGASADTQYF
j_gene: TRBJ2-3
v_gene: TRBV13
abundance: -
d_gene: -

CDR3nt: TGTGCCAGCTCACCATTGGCGGGGGGTGGCAATGAGCAGTTCTTC
CDR3aa: CASSPLAGGGNEQFF
j_gene: TRBJ2-1
v_gene: TRBV18
abundance: -
d_gene: TRBD2

CDR3nt: TGTGCCAGCAGCTACGGACTAGCGGGGCTAAAGCGACCTAACACCGGGGAGCTGTTTTTT
CDR3aa: CASSYGLAGLKRPNTGELFF
j_gene: TRBJ2-2
v_gene: TRBV11-3
abundance: -
d_gene: TRBD2